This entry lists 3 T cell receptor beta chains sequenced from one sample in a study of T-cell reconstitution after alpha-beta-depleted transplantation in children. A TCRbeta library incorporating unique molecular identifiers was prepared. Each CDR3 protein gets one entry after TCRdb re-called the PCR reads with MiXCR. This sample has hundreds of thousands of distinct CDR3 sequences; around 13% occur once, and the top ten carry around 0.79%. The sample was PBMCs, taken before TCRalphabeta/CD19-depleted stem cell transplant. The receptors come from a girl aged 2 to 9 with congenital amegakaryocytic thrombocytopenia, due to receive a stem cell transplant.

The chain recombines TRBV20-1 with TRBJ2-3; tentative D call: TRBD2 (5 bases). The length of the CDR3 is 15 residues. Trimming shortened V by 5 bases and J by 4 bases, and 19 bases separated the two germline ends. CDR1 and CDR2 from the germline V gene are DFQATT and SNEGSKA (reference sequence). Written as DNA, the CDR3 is TGCAGTGCTCGTATGACTTCGCGTAGCGCAGATACGCAGTATTTT. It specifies CSARMTSRSADTQYF.

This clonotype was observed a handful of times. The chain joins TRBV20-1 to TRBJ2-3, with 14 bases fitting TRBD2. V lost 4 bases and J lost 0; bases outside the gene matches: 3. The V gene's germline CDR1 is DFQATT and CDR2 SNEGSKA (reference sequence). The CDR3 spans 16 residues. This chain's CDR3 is CSATGLAGGSTDTQYF. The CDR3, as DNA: TGCAGTGCTACCGGACTAGCGGGGGGAAGCACAGATACGCAGTATTTT.

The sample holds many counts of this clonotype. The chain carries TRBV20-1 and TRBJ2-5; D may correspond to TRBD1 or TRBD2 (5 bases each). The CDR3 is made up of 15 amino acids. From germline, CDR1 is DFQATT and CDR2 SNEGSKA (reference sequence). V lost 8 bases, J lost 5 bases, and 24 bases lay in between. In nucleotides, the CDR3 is TGCAGTCCCCGGTATCGCCAGGGATGGGAGGAGACCCAGTACTTC. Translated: CSPRYRQGWEETQYF.